This T cell receptor beta chain was identified in a study of blood T cell repertoires in COVID-19. Study overall: Italy, Spain and the United States were the sources of the convalescent and acute COVID-19 samples.

Measured with immunoSEQ multiplex PCR; TCRdb has only the in-frame clones, and not every one. In the table there are a few hundred thousand clones, about 90% of which are singletons. In its sample, this clone was seen once. Germline loops: CDR1 SGHRS, CDR2 YFSETQ. The CDR3 is 14 residues long. V was cut by 5 bases and J by 1 base, with 12 bases left in between. The chain is built from TRBV5-1 and TRBJ2-5; TRBD1 is a possible D gene (6 bases). This sequence originates from a woman in her 70s with COVID-19, enrolled during active disease. The specimen was peripheral blood. Written as DNA, the CDR3 is TGCGCCAGCAGTTCCGGACAGATCCAAGAGACCCAGTACTTC. This encodes CASSSGQIQETQYF.